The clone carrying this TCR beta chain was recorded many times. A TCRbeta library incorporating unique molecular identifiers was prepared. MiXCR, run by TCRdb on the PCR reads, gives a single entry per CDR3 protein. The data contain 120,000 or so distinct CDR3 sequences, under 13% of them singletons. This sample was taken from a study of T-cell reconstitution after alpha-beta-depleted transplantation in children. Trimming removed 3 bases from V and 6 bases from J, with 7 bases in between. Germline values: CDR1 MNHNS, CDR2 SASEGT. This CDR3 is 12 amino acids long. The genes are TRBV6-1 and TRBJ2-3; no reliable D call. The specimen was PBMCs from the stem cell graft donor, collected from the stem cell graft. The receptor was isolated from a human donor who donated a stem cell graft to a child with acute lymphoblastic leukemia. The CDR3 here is CASSDGRDTQYF. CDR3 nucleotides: TGTGCCAGCAGTGATGGGCGGGATACGCAGTATTTT.